Sequencing of this T cell receptor beta chain was carried out in a study of breast tumors, draining lymph nodes, adjacent tissues. Notes on the study in general: The data were judged consistent with most tumor T cells coming from lymph node and expanding in tumor. Tumor TCR diversity was below lymph nodes but above nontumor tissue. The lymph node origin of tumor T cells was framed as consistent with a hypothesis, not demonstrated.

MiXCR, run by TCRdb on the multiplex PCR reads, gives a single entry per CDR3 protein. Of approximately 200,000 distinct CDR3 sequences listed, approximately 33% are singletons. CDR3 length: 14 residues. Between the trimmed V and J ends, which lost 0 bases and 5 bases, there was a span of 10 bases. CDR1 is SGHTS, CDR2 YDEGEE, per germline. Breast cancer patients provided tissue from their axillary draining lymph nodes. This clonotype has ten or more counts. Its antigen is not known. The sample taken for sequencing was axillary lymph node tissue. The genes are TRBV5-8 and TRBJ2-3; D not certain. The clonotype was recovered from a female donor with breast cancer. Some clones in this sample may be carry-over from other donors' samples. In DNA form, the CDR3 reads TGTGCCAGCAGCTTGGGACTGCGTAGAGATACGCAGTATTTT. Its protein is CASSLGLRRDTQYF.